In this sample, the clone carrying this TCR beta chain turned up once. Its antigen is still unknown. This specimen comes from a study of post-analysis software for immune sequencing data. Overall study: In terms of disease course, relapsing-remitting, secondary progressive and progressive-relapsing multiple sclerosis were included. Study results and caveats: Patients used several TRBV segments, including TRBV5-6, TRBV5-1 and TRBV20-1, more often than controls. The study found significantly lower normalized Chao1 diversity in multiple sclerosis patients than in controls. Batch-mates among the samples co-clustered strongly by F measure.

Germline CDR1 KGHDR, CDR2 SFDVKD. This CDR3 spans 13 amino acids. Trimming removed 5 bases from V and 13 bases from J, with 17 bases in between. cDNA libraries for TCR beta contained unique molecular identifiers. MiXCR, applied by TCRdb to the PCR reads, yields one record per CDR3 protein. The repertoire holds hundreds of thousands of distinct CDR3 sequences, with 25% to 30% as singletons. This rearrangement joins TRBV24-1 to TRBJ2-1, with no clear D. Sequencing was carried out using blood. This clonotype originated in a girl aged 10 to 17 with multiple sclerosis. The chain's CDR3 is CATSARRLETQFF. CDR3 in DNA: TGTGCCACCAGTGCCCGGCGGCTGGAGACCCAGTTCTTC.